Each of the 27 T cell receptor beta chains below was sequenced from the same sample in a study of technical replicates of blood from a few donors. Libraries were prepared by immunoSEQ multiplex PCR; TCRdb keeps only in-frame clonotypes and omits some of them. The sample lists around 70,000 clones; roughly 94% were seen once. The sequenced sample was T cells isolated from PBMCs. The source is a human donor in good health.

The J gene is TRBJ1-1, the V gene TRBV5-1; D is undetermined. Looked up from germline, CDR1 is SGHRS and CDR2 is YFSETQ. This CDR3 is 13 amino acids long. V lost 0 bases and J lost 7, with 10 bases in between. CDR3 loop: CASSLDWAYEAFF. The CDR3 region has the DNA TGCGCCAGCAGCTTGGATTGGGCCTATGAAGCTTTCTTT. The entire variable domain, with the rest obtained from reference TRBV5-1 and TRBJ1-1, is as follows: KAGVTQTPRYLIKTRGQQVTLSCSPISGHRSVSWYQQTPGQGLQFLFEYFSETQRNKGNFPGRFSGRQFSNSRSEMNVSTLELGDSALYLCASSLDWAYEAFFGQGTRLTVV.

The V and J genes are TRBV20-1 and TRBJ1-1; D unclear. Germline V gene lookup returns CDR1 DFQATT and CDR2 SNEGSKA (reference sequence). The CDR3 totals 11 residues. The V gene lost 0 bases and the J gene lost 8 bases, with 7 bases spanning the gap. CDR3 nucleotides: TGCAGTGCTAGAGATCGACACGAAGCTTTCTTT. Its protein product is CSARDRHEAFF.

This clone was seen only once. The chain combines TRBV5-6 with TRBJ1-2, with TRBD1 matching 10 bases. Per germline, CDR1 SGHDT and CDR2 YYEEEE. CDR3 length equals 16 residues. With 3 bases clipped from V and 6 bases from J, the junction kept 11 bases outside the gene matches. In nucleotides, the CDR3 is TGTGCCAGCAGCTCACAAATTTTGACAGGGGGCCATGGCTACACCTTC. Translated: CASSSQILTGGHGYTF.

The rearrangement uses TRBV28 and TRBJ1-5; D is unresolved. CDR3 size: 15 residues. The V end was cut by 6 bases, the J end by 6 bases, with 18 bases between. Per germline, CDR1 MDHEN and CDR2 SYDVKM. CDR3 nucleotide sequence: TGTGCCAGCAGCCGCATCGTCCAGGCGGGTCAGCCCCAGCATTTT. It codes for CASSRIVQAGQPQHF.

The genes are TRBV7-8 and TRBJ1-5; D uncertain. The CDR3 has 12 amino acids. V was cut by 5 bases and J by 9 bases, with 11 bases left in between. CDR1 and CDR2 from the germline V gene are SGHVS and FQNEAQ. Here the CDR3 reads CASSPYSGPQHF. CDR3 coding DNA: TGTGCCAGCAGCCCGTACTCAGGGCCCCAGCATTTT.

The chain links TRBV7-8 to TRBJ1-1; 7 bases match TRBD1. V lost 1 base, J lost 11 bases, and 16 bases stayed unmatched. The CDR3 loop spans 16 amino acids. Germline values: CDR1 SGHVS, CDR2 FQNEAQ. The CDR3: CASSLGSTGSDGLAFF. Here the CDR3 DNA reads TGTGCCAGCAGCTTAGGGTCGACAGGGTCTGATGGTCTCGCTTTCTTT. The full variable domain, its missing parts supplied by reference TRBV7-8 and TRBJ1-1, is GAGVSQSPRYKVAKRGQDVALRCDPISGHVSLFWYQQALGQGPEFLTYFQNEAQLDKSGLPSDRFFAERPEGSVSTLKIQRTQQEDSAVYLCASSLGSTGSDGLAFFGQGTRLTVV.

J is TRBJ2-1 and V is TRBV7-2; 7 positions match TRBD2. V dropped 5 bases and J dropped 9; count of bases not matched to a gene: 7. CDR1 is SGHTA, CDR2 FQGNSA, per germline. The CDR3 loop spans 13 amino acids. The CDR3 protein is CASSPTSVGEQFF. DNA of the CDR3: TGTGCCAGCAGCCCTACTAGCGTGGGTGAGCAGTTCTTC. Supplemented by reference TRBV7-2 and TRBJ2-1, the full variable domain reads GAGVSQSPSNKVTEKGKDVELRCDPISGHTALYWYRQSLGQGLEFLIYFQGNSAPDKSGLPSDRFSAERTGGSVSTLTIQRTQQEDSAVYLCASSPTSVGEQFFGPGTRLTVL.

Only one count was recorded for this clone. This chain uses TRBV2 with TRBJ2-2, with 7 bases identical to TRBD2. The CDR3 contains 16 residues. Trimming took 6 bases from V and 5 from J; bases not matched to a gene: 12. Per the germline V gene, CDR1 is SNHLY and CDR2 is FYNNEI. CDR3: CASSRTRAGPTGELFF. The CDR3, as DNA: TGTGCCAGCAGCCGGACTAGAGCGGGGCCTACCGGGGAGCTGTTTTTT.

This chain connects TRBV6-1 to TRBJ2-7, with a tentative D call TRBD2 (5 bases). Looked up from germline, CDR1 is MNHNS and CDR2 is SASEGT. This CDR3 region has 13 residues. With 4 bases removed from V and 0 bases from J, the gap between germline ends came to 7 bases. The CDR3 DNA follows: TGTGCCAGCAGTGCGGGGTCCTCCTACGAGCAGTACTTC. It specifies CASSAGSSYEQYF.

The rearrangement uses TRBV9 and TRBJ2-3; the D gene is possibly TRBD1 (5 bases). V lost 0 bases and J 2 bases, leaving 10 bases between the germline ends. The CDR3 covers 15 residues. CDR1 SGDLS and CDR2 YYNGEE come from the germline V gene. CDR3 region: CASSVDQGYTDTQYF. As DNA, the CDR3 is TGTGCCAGCAGCGTAGATCAGGGATACACAGATACGCAGTATTTT. The variable domain in full, with the rest retrieved from reference TRBV9 and TRBJ2-3, is DSGVTQTPKHLITATGQRVTLRCSPRSGDLSVYWYQQSLDQGLQFLIQYYNGEERAKGNILERFSAQQFPDLHSELNLSSLELGDSALYFCASSVDQGYTDTQYFGPGTRLTVL.

This chain connects TRBV30 to TRBJ2-7; TRBD1 aligns across 7 bases. Germline assignment: CDR1 GTSNPN and CDR2 SVGIG (reference sequence). CDR3 size: 13 residues. The J segment lost 2 bases and the V segment lost 4 bases, leaving 5 bases of the junction unmatched. The CDR3 region is CAWMSTGPYEQYF. CDR3 nucleotides: TGTGCCTGGATGTCGACAGGGCCCTACGAGCAGTACTTC.

V and J are TRBV10-3 and TRBJ1-5; 7 nucleotides agree with TRBD1. From germline, CDR1 is ENHRY and CDR2 SYGVKD. J lost 1 base, V lost 5 bases, and 5 bases had no gene match. The CDR3 spans 15 residues. This CDR3 reads CAISTGEESNQPQHF. Written as DNA, the CDR3 is TGTGCCATCAGTACAGGGGAGGAAAGCAATCAGCCCCAGCATTTT.

This clone was found once. The chain carries TRBV18 and TRBJ1-3, with 9 nucleotides matching TRBD1. The germline V gene has CDR1 KGHSH and CDR2 LQKENI. The CDR3 is 17 amino acids. V was clipped by 4 bases and J by 0 bases; unmatched bases: 7. This CDR3 reads CASSLRTGVSSGNTIYF. Written as DNA, the CDR3 is TGTGCCAGCTCACTTCGGACAGGGGTGAGCTCTGGAAACACCATATATTTT. The full variable domain, in which reference TRBV18 and TRBJ1-3 provide the parts outside the CDR3, is NAGVMQNPRHLVRRRGQEARLRCSPMKGHSHVYWYRQLPEEGLKFMVYLQKENIIDESGMPKERFSAEFPKEGPSILRIQQVVRGDSAAYFCASSLRTGVSSGNTIYFGEGSWLTVV.

In its sample, this clone was seen once. CDR3 in amino acids: CATSRARGTWGYGYTF. CDR3 in DNA: TGTGCCACCAGCAGAGCCCGAGGGACATGGGGTTATGGCTACACCTTC. V and J are TRBV15 and TRBJ1-2; TRBD1 might be the D (6 bases). Trimming cost V 1 base and J 5 bases, with 17 bases left between them. Germline CDR1 reads LNHNV; CDR2 reads YYDKDF (reference sequence). The CDR3 runs to 16 residues.

The genes are TRBV6-5 and TRBJ1-5; D possibly corresponds to TRBD1 (6 bases). Looked up from germline, CDR1 is MNHEY and CDR2 is SVGAGI. V lost 6 bases to trimming and J lost 4 bases, with 16 bases between them. CDR3 length: 15 residues. The CDR3 spells CASRLSQGTNQPQHF. The CDR3 coding sequence is TGTGCCAGCAGGCTATCACAGGGAACAAATCAGCCCCAGCATTTT.

The chain combines TRBV27 with TRBJ1-5; 8 positions match TRBD1. The junction had 7 bases not matched to a gene; V was cut back by 5 bases and J by 7 bases. The germline V gene has CDR1 MNHEY and CDR2 SMNVEV (reference sequence). CDR3 size: 14 residues. CDR3 protein: CASSTTGAGQPQHF. CDR3 nucleotide sequence: TGTGCCAGCAGTACGACAGGGGCGGGACAGCCCCAGCATTTT.

This chain uses TRBV28 with TRBJ2-3; no definite D call. Germline V gives CDR1 MDHEN, CDR2 SYDVKM. Trimming cost V 5 bases and J 2 bases, with 11 bases left between them. The CDR3 spans 14 residues. The CDR3 DNA is TGTGCCAGCAGTCCTCGACTCAACACAGATACGCAGTATTTT. The encoded protein is CASSPRLNTDTQYF.

The chain carries TRBV9 and TRBJ2-2, with 10 nucleotides matching TRBD1. The CDR3 length is 14 residues. Trimming removed 5 bases from V and 3 bases from J; junction bases left unmatched: 1. The germline V gene encodes CDR1 SGDLS and CDR2 YYNGEE. The CDR3 nucleotides read TGTGCCAGCAGTGGGACAGGGGACACCGGGGAGCTGTTTTTT. It encodes CASSGTGDTGELFF. The full variable domain, rest sourced from reference TRBV9 and TRBJ2-2, is DSGVTQTPKHLITATGQRVTLRCSPRSGDLSVYWYQQSLDQGLQFLIQYYNGEERAKGNILERFSAQQFPDLHSELNLSSLELGDSALYFCASSGTGDTGELFFGEGSRLTVL.

The chain couples TRBV7-6 to TRBJ2-7, with TRBD2 as a possible D gene (5 bases). V was shortened by 1 base and J by 6 bases, with 7 bases between the two germline ends. The CDR3 contains 12 residues. Germline V lookup: CDR1 SGHVS, CDR2 FNYEAQ. For the CDR3, the DNA is TGTGCCAGCAGCTTAGTCCGGGGCGAGCAGTACTTC. Amino acid sequence: CASSLVRGEQYF.

The chain links TRBV19 to TRBJ2-1; D may be TRBD2 (6 bases). Germline CDR1 is LNHDA and CDR2 is SQIVND (reference sequence). The CDR3 is 16 amino acids. V was trimmed by 9 bases and J by 6 bases, leaving 24 bases between them. CDR3 in DNA: TGTGCCAGCTCCAAGGACCGACTAGACTCGATCAATGAGCAGTTCTTC. This encodes CASSKDRLDSINEQFF.

This clone was seen once. This sequence joins TRBV11-2 and TRBJ2-7; 8 bases fit TRBD2. Germline lookup yields CDR1 SGHAT and CDR2 FQNNGV. The CDR3 consists of 14 residues. Germline trimming cut 8 bases from V and 2 bases from J; bases unmatched to any gene: 8. The CDR3 nucleotides read TGTGCCAGCCGCCATACGGGGGGGACCTACGAGCAGTACTTC. It yields the protein CASRHTGGTYEQYF. Full variable domain (outside the CDR3, taken from reference TRBV11-2 and TRBJ2-7): EAGVAQSPRYKIIEKRQSVAFWCNPISGHATLYWYQQILGQGPKLLIQFQNNGVVDDSQLPKDRFSAERLKGVDSTLKIQPAKLEDSAVYLCASRHTGGTYEQYFGPGTRLTVT.

This chain links TRBV5-1 with TRBJ1-2, with TRBD1 identical over 11 bases. V was pared by 7 bases and J by 6 bases, with 14 bases of the junction left unmatched. CDR3 size: 16 residues. Germline assignment: CDR1 SGHRS and CDR2 YFSETQ. CDR3 residues: CASALTPGTGGDGYTF. Here the CDR3 DNA reads TGCGCCAGCGCCCTAACACCAGGGACAGGGGGAGATGGCTACACCTTC.

The rearrangement joins TRBV11-2 to TRBJ2-2; 8 bases are shared with TRBD1. The junction had 6 bases not matched to a gene; V was cut back by 2 bases and J by 4 bases. Per the germline V gene, CDR1 is SGHAT and CDR2 is FQNNGV. The length of the CDR3 is 16 residues. The chain's CDR3 is CASSLLIDRGTGELFF. The CDR3, as DNA: TGTGCCAGCAGCTTATTAATTGACAGGGGCACCGGGGAGCTGTTTTTT. Full variable domain (missing parts from reference TRBV11-2 and TRBJ2-2): EAGVAQSPRYKIIEKRQSVAFWCNPISGHATLYWYQQILGQGPKLLIQFQNNGVVDDSQLPKDRFSAERLKGVDSTLKIQPAKLEDSAVYLCASSLLIDRGTGELFFGEGSRLTVL.

The chain recombines TRBV4-1 with TRBJ1-1, with no clear D. The CDR3 spans 15 residues. Germline CDR1 MGHRA, CDR2 YSYEKL. Trimming removed 4 bases from V and 3 bases from J, with 15 bases in between. The CDR3 sequence is CASSPQTSRDTEAFF. The CDR3 DNA is TGCGCCAGCAGCCCTCAAACCTCGAGGGACACTGAAGCTTTCTTT.

V usage is TRBV19 and J usage is TRBJ1-2; TRBD1 matches at 9 bases. There are 15 residues in the CDR3. V shed 6 bases, J shed 6 bases, and the junction held 11 bases outside the gene matches. Per germline, CDR1 LNHDA and CDR2 SQIVND (reference sequence). The CDR3 bases are TGTGCCAGTAGGGCACGAGGACAGGGGAATGATGGCTACACCTTC. It encodes CASRARGQGNDGYTF.

This chain links TRBV5-6 with TRBJ2-3; no clear D gene. The V end was cut by 7 bases, the J end by 2 bases, with 17 bases between. Germline CDR1 reads SGHDT; CDR2 reads YYEEEE. The CDR3 extends over 15 amino acids. The CDR3, as DNA: TGTGCCAGCGATTATTGGGCCTTGAACACAGATACGCAGTATTTT. This gives the protein CASDYWALNTDTQYF.

This chain uses TRBV6-5 with TRBJ2-1, with a possible D match to TRBD1 (5 bases). The germline V and J ends were trimmed by 3 bases and 0 bases, with 9 bases remaining between them. Looked up from germline, CDR1 is MNHEY and CDR2 is SVGAGI. The CDR3 sequence is 15 residues long. DNA of the CDR3: TGTGCCAGCAGTTATAGGGGAAACTCCTACAATGAGCAGTTCTTC. This sequence encodes CASSYRGNSYNEQFF.